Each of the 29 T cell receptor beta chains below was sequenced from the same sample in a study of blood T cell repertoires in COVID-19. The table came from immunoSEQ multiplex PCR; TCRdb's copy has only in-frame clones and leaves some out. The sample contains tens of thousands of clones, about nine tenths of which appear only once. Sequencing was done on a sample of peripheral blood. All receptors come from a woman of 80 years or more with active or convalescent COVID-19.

As DNA, the CDR3 is TGTGCCAGCAGCTTCGCGACAGACTATGGCTACACCTTC. This gives the protein CASSFATDYGYTF. The chain uses TRBV5-8 and TRBJ1-2, with D tentatively TRBD1 (5 bases). The V and J ends lost 2 bases and 3 bases respectively, with 8 bases between them. This CDR3 region has 13 residues. The germline V gene encodes CDR1 SGHTS and CDR2 YDEGEE.

CDR3 sequence (DNA): TGTGCCAGCAGCGCCGGGACTACGGCCGACGAGCAGTACTTC. The encoded protein is CASSAGTTADEQYF. V is TRBV7-9 and J is TRBJ2-7, with 7 bases lining up with TRBD2. Trimming at V came to 5 bases and at J to 5 bases, leaving 9 bases not matched to a gene. Looked up from germline, CDR1 is SEHNR and CDR2 is FQNEAQ (reference sequence). The CDR3 runs to 14 residues.

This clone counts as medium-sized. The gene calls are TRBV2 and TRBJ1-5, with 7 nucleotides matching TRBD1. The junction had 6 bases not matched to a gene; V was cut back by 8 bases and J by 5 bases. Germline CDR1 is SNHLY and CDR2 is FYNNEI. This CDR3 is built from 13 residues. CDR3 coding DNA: TGTGCCAGCGGGGGACAGCAAGATCAGCCCCAGCATTTT. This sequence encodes CASGGQQDQPQHF.

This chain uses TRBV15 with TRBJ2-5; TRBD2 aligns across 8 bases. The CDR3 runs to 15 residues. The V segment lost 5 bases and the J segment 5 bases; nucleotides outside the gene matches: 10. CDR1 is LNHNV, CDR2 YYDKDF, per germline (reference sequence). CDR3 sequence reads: CATSPRGVTLETQYF. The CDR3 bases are TGTGCCACCAGCCCGCGGGGGGTCACTTTGGAGACCCAGTACTTC.

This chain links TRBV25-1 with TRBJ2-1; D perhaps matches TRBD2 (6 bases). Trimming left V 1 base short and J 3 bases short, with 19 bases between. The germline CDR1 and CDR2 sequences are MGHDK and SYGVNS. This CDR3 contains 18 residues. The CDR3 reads CASSEFGSAGIRYNEQFF. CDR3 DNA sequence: TGTGCCAGCAGTGAATTCGGGAGCGCAGGAATCCGCTACAATGAGCAGTTCTTC.

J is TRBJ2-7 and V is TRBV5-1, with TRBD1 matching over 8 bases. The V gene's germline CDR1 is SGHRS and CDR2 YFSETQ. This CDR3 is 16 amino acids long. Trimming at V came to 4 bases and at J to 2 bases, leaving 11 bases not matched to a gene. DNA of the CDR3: TGCGCCAGCAGCGCGACAGGGGCCGACCAGACCTACGAGCAGTACTTC. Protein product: CASSATGADQTYEQYF.

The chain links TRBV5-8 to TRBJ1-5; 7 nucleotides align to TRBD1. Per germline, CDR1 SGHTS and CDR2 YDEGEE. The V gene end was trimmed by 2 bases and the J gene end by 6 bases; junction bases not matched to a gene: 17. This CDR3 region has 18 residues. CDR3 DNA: TGTGCCAGCAGCTTCTTTATGGGGCAGGGGGAGGTCCGTCAGCCCCAGCATTTT. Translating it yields CASSFFMGQGEVRQPQHF.

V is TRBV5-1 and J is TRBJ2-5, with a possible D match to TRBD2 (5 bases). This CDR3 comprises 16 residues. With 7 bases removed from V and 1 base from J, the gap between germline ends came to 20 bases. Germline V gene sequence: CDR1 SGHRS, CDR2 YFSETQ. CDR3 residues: CASVLGNRGTQETQYF. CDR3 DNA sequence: TGCGCCAGCGTGCTGGGAAACCGGGGAACCCAAGAGACCCAGTACTTC.

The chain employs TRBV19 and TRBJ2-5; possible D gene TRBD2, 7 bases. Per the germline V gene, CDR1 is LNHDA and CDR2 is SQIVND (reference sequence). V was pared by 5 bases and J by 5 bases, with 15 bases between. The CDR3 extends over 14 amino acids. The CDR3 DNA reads TGTGCCAGTAGTTTGGGGGGGGCTTGGGAGACCCAGTACTTC. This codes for CASSLGGAWETQYF.

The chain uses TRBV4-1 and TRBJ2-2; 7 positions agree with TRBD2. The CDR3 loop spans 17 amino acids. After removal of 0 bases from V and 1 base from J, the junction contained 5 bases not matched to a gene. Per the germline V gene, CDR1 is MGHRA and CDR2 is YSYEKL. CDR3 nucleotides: TGCGCCAGCAGCCAAGATCTTGTAGCGGGGAACACCGGGGAGCTGTTTTTT. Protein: CASSQDLVAGNTGELFF.

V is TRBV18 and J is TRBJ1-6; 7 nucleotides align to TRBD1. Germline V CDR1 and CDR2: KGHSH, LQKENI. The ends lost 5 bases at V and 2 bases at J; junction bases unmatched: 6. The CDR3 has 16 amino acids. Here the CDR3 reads CASSSDRAPYNSPLHF. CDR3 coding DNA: TGTGCCAGCTCATCTGACAGGGCGCCCTATAATTCACCCCTCCACTTT.

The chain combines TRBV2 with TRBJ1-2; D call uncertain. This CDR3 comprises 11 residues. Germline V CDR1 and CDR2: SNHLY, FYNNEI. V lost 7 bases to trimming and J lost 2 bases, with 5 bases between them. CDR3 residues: CASTQNYGYTF. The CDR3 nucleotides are TGTGCCAGCACACAGAACTATGGCTACACCTTC.

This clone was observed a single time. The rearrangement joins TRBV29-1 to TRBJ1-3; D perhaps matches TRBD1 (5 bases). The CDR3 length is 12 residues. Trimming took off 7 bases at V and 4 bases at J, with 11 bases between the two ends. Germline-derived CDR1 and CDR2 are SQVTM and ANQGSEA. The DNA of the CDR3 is TGCAGCGCCCGGACACCGGGAAACACCATATATTTT. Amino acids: CSARTPGNTIYF.

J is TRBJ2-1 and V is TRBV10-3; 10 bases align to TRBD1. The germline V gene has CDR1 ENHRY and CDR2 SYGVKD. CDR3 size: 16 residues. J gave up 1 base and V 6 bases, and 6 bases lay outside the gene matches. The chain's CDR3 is CAIRTGGNVSYNEQFF. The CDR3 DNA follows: TGTGCCATCAGGACAGGGGGCAATGTTTCCTACAATGAGCAGTTCTTC.

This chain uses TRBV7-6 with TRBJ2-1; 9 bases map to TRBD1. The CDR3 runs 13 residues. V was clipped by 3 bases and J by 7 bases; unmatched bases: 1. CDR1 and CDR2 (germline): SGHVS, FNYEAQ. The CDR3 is CASSFDRGNEQFF. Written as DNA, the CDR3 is TGTGCCAGCAGCTTCGACAGGGGGAATGAGCAGTTCTTC.

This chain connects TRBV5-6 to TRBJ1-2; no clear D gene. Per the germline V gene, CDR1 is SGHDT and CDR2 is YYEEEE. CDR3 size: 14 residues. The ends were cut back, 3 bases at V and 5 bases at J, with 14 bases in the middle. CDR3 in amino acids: CASSSESSWYGYTF. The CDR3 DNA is TGTGCCAGCAGCTCGGAGTCCTCATGGTATGGCTACACCTTC.

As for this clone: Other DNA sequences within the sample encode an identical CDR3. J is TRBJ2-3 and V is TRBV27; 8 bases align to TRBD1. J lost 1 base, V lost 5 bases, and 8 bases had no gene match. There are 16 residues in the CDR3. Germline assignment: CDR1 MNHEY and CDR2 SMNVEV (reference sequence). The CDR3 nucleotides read TGTGCCAGCAGTCACCGGGACAGGTACCGCACAGATACGCAGTATTTT. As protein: CASSHRDRYRTDTQYF.

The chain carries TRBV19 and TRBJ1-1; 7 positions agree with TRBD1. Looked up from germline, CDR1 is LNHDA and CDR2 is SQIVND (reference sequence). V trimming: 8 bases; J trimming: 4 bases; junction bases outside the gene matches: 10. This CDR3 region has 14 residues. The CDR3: CASHRGGAVTEAFF. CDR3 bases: TGTGCCAGTCACCGAGGGGGCGCGGTCACTGAAGCTTTCTTT.

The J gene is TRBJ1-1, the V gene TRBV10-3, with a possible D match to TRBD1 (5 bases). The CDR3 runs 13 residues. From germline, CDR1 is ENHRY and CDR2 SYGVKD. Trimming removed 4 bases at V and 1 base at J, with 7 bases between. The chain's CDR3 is CAISVGENTEAFF. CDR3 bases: TGTGCCATCAGTGTAGGGGAGAACACTGAAGCTTTCTTT.

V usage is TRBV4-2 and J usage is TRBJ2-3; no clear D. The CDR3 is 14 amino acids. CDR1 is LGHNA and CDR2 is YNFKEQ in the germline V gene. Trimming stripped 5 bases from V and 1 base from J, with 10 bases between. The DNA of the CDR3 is TGTGCCAGCAGCAATTCAGTTGGCACAGATACGCAGTATTTT. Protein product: CASSNSVGTDTQYF.

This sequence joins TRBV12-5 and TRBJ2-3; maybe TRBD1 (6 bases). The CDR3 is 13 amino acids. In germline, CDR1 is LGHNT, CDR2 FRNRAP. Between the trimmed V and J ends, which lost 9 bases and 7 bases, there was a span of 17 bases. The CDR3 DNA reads TGTGCTAGCTGTGGGCGAGGGGGAAATACGCAGTATTTT. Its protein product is CASCGRGGNTQYF. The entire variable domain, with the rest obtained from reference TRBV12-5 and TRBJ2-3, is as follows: DARVTQTPRHKVTEMGQEVTMRCQPILGHNTVFWYRQTMMQGLELLAYFRNRAPLDDSGMPKDRFSAEMPDATLATLKIQPSEPRDSAVYFCASCGRGGNTQYFGPGTRLTVL.

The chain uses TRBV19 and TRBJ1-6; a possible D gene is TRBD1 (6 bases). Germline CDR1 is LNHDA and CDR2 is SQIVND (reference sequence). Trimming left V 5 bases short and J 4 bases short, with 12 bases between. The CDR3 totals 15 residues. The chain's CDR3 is CASSARGPYNSPLHF. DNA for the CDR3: TGTGCCAGTAGTGCCAGGGGCCCTTATAATTCACCCCTCCACTTT.

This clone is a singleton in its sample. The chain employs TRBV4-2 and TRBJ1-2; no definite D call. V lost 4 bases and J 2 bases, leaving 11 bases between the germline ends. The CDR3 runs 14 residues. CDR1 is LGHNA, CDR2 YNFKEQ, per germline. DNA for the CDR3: TGTGCCAGCAGCCTCATGGTCCAGAACTATGGCTACACCTTC. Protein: CASSLMVQNYGYTF.

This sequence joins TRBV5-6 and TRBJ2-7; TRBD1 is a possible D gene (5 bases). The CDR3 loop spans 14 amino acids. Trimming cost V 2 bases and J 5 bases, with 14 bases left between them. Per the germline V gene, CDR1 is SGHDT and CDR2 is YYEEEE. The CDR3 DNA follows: TGTGCCAGCAGCTTTCTCCAGGGAATCGACGAGCAGTACTTC. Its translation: CASSFLQGIDEQYF.

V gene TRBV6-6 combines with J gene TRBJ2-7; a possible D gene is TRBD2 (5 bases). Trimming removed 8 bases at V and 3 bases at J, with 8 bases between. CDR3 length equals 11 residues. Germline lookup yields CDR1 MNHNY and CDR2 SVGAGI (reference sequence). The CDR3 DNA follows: TGTGCCAGCGCCAGCGGCTACGAGCAGTACTTC. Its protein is CASASGYEQYF.

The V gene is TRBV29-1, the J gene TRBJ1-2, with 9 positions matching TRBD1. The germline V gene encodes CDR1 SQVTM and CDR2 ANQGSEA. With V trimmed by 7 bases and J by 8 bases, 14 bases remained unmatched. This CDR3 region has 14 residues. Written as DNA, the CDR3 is TGCAGCGCCGACACAGGGGGCGGCGCGGAGGGCTACACCTTC. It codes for CSADTGGGAEGYTF.

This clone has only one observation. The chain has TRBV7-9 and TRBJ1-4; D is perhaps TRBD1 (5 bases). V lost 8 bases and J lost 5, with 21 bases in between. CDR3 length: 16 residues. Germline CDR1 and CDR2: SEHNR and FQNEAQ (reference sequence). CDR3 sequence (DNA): TGTGCCAGCCTCCCCATGGGGCGGAAGCGCAATGAAAAACTGTTTTTT. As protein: CASLPMGRKRNEKLFF. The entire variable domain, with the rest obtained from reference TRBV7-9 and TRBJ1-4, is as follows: DTGVSQNPRHKITKRGQNVTFRCDPISEHNRLYWYRQTLGQGPEFLTYFQNEAQLEKSRLLSDRFSAERPKGSFSTLEIQRTEQGDSAMYLCASLPMGRKRNEKLFFGSGTQLSVL.

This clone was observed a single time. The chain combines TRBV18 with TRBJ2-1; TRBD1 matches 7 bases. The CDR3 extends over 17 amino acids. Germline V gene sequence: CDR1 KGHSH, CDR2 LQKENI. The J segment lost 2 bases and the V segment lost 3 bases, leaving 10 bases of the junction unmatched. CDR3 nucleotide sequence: TGTGCCAGCTCACCGATATCAAGGGGGCAAACCTACAATGAGCAGTTCTTC. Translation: CASSPISRGQTYNEQFF.

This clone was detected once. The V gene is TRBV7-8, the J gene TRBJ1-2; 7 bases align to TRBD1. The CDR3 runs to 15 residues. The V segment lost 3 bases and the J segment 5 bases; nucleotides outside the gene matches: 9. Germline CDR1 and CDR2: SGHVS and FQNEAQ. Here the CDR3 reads CASSFISRGDYGYTF. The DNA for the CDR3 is TGTGCCAGCAGCTTTATATCCAGGGGGGATTATGGCTACACCTTC.